These 16 T cell receptor beta chains were sequenced from one sample in a study of blood T cell repertoires in COVID-19. Using immunoSEQ multiplex PCR, the repertoire was profiled, and TCRdb retains in-frame clones only, with some absent. The table has fewer than 300,000 clones, roughly nine tenths seen once. Sequenced: peripheral blood. The receptors were sampled from a woman in her 30s with COVID-19, enrolled during active disease.

The genes are TRBV5-6 and TRBJ2-7; no clear D. This CDR3 contains 16 residues. Germline V CDR1 and CDR2: SGHDT, YYEEEE. Trimming left V 0 bases short and J 3 bases short, with 16 bases between. In DNA, the CDR3 is TGTGCCAGCAGCTTGGGGCTAGACTCCAGCTACTACGAGCAGTACTTC. Its protein product is CASSLGLDSSYYEQYF.

The rearrangement joins TRBV19 to TRBJ2-5; maybe TRBD1 (5 bases). V was shortened by 1 base and J by 1 base, with 13 bases between the two germline ends. Germline CDR1 LNHDA, CDR2 SQIVND (reference sequence). The CDR3 sequence is 16 residues long. CDR3 in amino acids: CASSIGGAGSQETQYF. CDR3 DNA sequence: TGTGCCAGTAGTATAGGTGGAGCAGGGTCCCAAGAGACCCAGTACTTC.

The chain joins TRBV18 to TRBJ2-2; TRBD1 aligns across 10 bases. Germline CDR1 is KGHSH and CDR2 is LQKENI. The CDR3 runs 21 residues. J was trimmed by 1 base and V by 3 bases; bases with no gene match: 17. The CDR3 DNA follows: TGTGCCAGCTCACCCACACTACCCTTCCCCGGGACAGGGGAGAACACCGGGGAGCTGTTTTTT. It codes for CASSPTLPFPGTGENTGELFF.

The chain joins TRBV9 to TRBJ2-1, with 9 bases lining up with TRBD2. The germline V gene has CDR1 SGDLS and CDR2 YYNGEE. V lost 4 bases, J lost 0 bases, and 11 bases stayed unmatched. The length of the CDR3 is 18 residues. CDR3 loop: CASSPRPGAGGSYNEQFF. The CDR3 bases are TGTGCCAGCAGCCCGCGTCCCGGAGCGGGAGGCTCCTACAATGAGCAGTTCTTC.

This chain connects TRBV6-5 to TRBJ2-3, with D possibly matching TRBD2 (6 bases). Germline V CDR1 and CDR2: MNHEY, SVGAGI. V lost 2 bases and J lost 1, with 10 bases in between. CDR3 size: 15 residues. The DNA of the CDR3 is TGTGCCAGCAGTTACGGGGGGTTAGGCACAGATACGCAGTATTTT. It specifies CASSYGGLGTDTQYF.

The chain employs TRBV15 and TRBJ2-3; tentative D call: TRBD1 (6 bases). Trimming removed 6 bases at V and 1 base at J, with 11 bases between. The CDR3 is 14 residues long. The V gene's germline CDR1 is LNHNV and CDR2 YYDKDF (reference sequence). The CDR3, as DNA: TGTGCCACCAGTTTAGGGGGTGGCACAGATACGCAGTATTTT. It translates to CATSLGGGTDTQYF.

This chain joins TRBV19 and TRBJ1-4; the D gene is possibly TRBD1 (6 bases). The CDR3 extends over 14 amino acids. Germline V gene data show CDR1 as LNHDA and CDR2 as SQIVND (reference sequence). Trimming cost V 6 bases and J 3 bases, with 11 bases left between them. DNA of the CDR3: TGTGCCAGTAGCGGACAGCCGCCTAATGAAAAACTGTTTTTT. Amino acids: CASSGQPPNEKLFF.

V is TRBV5-6 and J is TRBJ2-3; the match to TRBD1 covers 9 bases. The CDR3 has 15 residues. V lost 4 bases and J lost 3; bases outside the gene matches: 6. Germline V gene sequence: CDR1 SGHDT, CDR2 YYEEEE. The CDR3 spells CASSNGQGSTDTQYF. The CDR3 DNA reads TGTGCCAGCAGCAACGGACAGGGGAGTACAGATACGCAGTATTTT. Looking up the rest from reference TRBV5-6 and TRBJ2-3 gives the full variable domain: DAGVTQSPTHLIKTRGQQVTLRCSPKSGHDTVSWYQQALGQGPQFIFQYYEEEERQRGNFPDRFSGHQFPNYSSELNVNALLLGDSALYLCASSNGQGSTDTQYFGPGTRLTVL.

This chain links TRBV6-2 or TRBV6-3 with TRBJ1-2, with TRBD1 identical over 8 bases. The J segment lost 8 bases and the V segment lost 7 bases, leaving 12 bases of the junction unmatched. The CDR3 runs to 14 residues. CDR1 and CDR2 (germline): MNHEY, SVGEGT. The CDR3 sequence: CASNPQGALGGYTF. CDR3 sequence (DNA): TGTGCCAGCAACCCCCAGGGGGCCTTAGGCGGCTACACCTTC.

V usage is TRBV24-1 and J usage is TRBJ1-5, with D perhaps matching TRBD1 (6 bases). The ends were cut back, 4 bases at V and 8 bases at J, with 14 bases in the middle. The CDR3 extends over 14 amino acids. Germline lookup yields CDR1 KGHDR and CDR2 SFDVKD. CDR3 DNA: TGTGCCACCAGTGACACGGGACAAACGGAGCCCCAGCATTTT. Translating gives CATSDTGQTEPQHF.

V is TRBV5-1 and J is TRBJ2-1, with 10 bases aligning to TRBD2. Trimming cost V 4 bases and J 7 bases; bases outside gene matches: 14. From germline, CDR1 is SGHRS and CDR2 YFSETQ. The CDR3 is made up of 17 amino acids. In nucleotides, the CDR3 is TGCGCCAGCAGCCTGGCTAGCGGGAGCTCAGGAGGGAATGAGCAGTTCTTC. Translated, it gives CASSLASGSSGGNEQFF.

This clone is a singleton in its sample. V gene TRBV7-8 combines with J gene TRBJ2-2, with D tentatively TRBD1 (6 bases). The germline V and J ends were trimmed by 4 bases and 4 bases, with 16 bases remaining between them. Germline CDR1 is SGHVS and CDR2 is FQNEAQ. The CDR3 is 16 amino acids. CDR3 nucleotide sequence: TGTGCCAGCAGCTATACAGGGTTTGTGGGCACCGGGGAGCTGTTTTTT. This translates into CASSYTGFVGTGELFF.

The chain joins TRBV30 to TRBJ2-7; 11 nucleotides line up with TRBD2. V shed 5 bases, J shed 3 bases, and the junction held 9 bases outside the gene matches. The germline V gene has CDR1 GTSNPN and CDR2 SVGIG (reference sequence). This CDR3 is 15 amino acids long. In nucleotides, the CDR3 is TGTGCCTGGGGACCCCGACTAGCGGGAAACTACGAGCAGTACTTC. This translates into CAWGPRLAGNYEQYF. The whole variable domain, filled in from reference TRBV30 and TRBJ2-7, reads SQTIHQWPATLVQPVGSPLSLECTVEGTSNPNLYWYRQAAGRGLQLLFYSVGIGQISSEVPQNLSASRPQDRQFILSSKKLLLSDSGFYLCAWGPRLAGNYEQYFGPGTRLTVT.

V gene TRBV10-1 combines with J gene TRBJ2-7; 8 bases are shared with TRBD1. The junction had 2 bases not matched to a gene; V was cut back by 5 bases and J by 2 bases. The germline gives CDR1 WNHNN, CDR2 SYGVQD (reference sequence). There are 13 residues in the CDR3. Here the CDR3 DNA reads TGCGCCAGCAGTAGGGACAGGACCTACGAGCAGTACTTC. Protein: CASSRDRTYEQYF.

The chain links TRBV7-9 to TRBJ2-7; D remains ambiguous. The CDR3 covers 15 residues. The ends were cut back, 0 bases at V and 3 bases at J, with 12 bases in the middle. CDR1 SEHNR and CDR2 FQNEAQ come from the germline V gene (reference sequence). The CDR3 DNA follows: TGTGCCAGCAGCTTAGCGTTAAGCGACGGCTACGAGCAGTACTTC. This gives the protein CASSLALSDGYEQYF. Complete variable domain (other parts from reference TRBV7-9 and TRBJ2-7): DTGVSQNPRHKITKRGQNVTFRCDPISEHNRLYWYRQTLGQGPEFLTYFQNEAQLEKSRLLSDRFSAERPKGSFSTLEIQRTEQGDSAMYLCASSLALSDGYEQYFGPGTRLTVT.

The genes are TRBV5-1 and TRBJ1-1; maybe TRBD1 (5 bases). There are 14 residues in the CDR3. CDR1 is SGHRS and CDR2 is YFSETQ in the germline V gene. V gave up 4 bases and J gave up 3 bases, with 13 bases separating them. CDR3: CASSPIDSHTEAFF. The CDR3 DNA reads TGCGCCAGCAGCCCGATAGACAGCCACACTGAAGCTTTCTTT.